These 32 T cell receptor beta chains were sequenced from one sample in a study of blood T cells in healthy people across ages. A second PCR, run for about 7 to 11 cycles, used a sample-barcoded 5' primer plus a J-beta primer mix. TCRdb re-derived calls from the 5' RACE reads in MiXCR, one entry per CDR3 protein. The table lists some 860,000 distinct CDR3 sequences, roughly 56% of them singletons, with roughly 24% in the top ten. The material sequenced was blood. The source of these receptors is a man aged 40-49 years in good health.

This sequence joins TRBV9 and TRBJ1-2; tentative D call: TRBD1 (6 bases). V was trimmed by 1 base and J by 3 bases, leaving 10 bases between them. The germline gives CDR1 SGDLS, CDR2 YYNGEE. The CDR3 totals 14 residues. The CDR3 DNA follows: TGTGCCAGCAGCGTAAGGGAGGGGGACTATGGCTACACCTTC. It yields the protein CASSVREGDYGYTF. The full variable domain, in which reference TRBV9 and TRBJ1-2 provide the parts outside the CDR3, is DSGVTQTPKHLITATGQRVTLRCSPRSGDLSVYWYQQSLDQGLQFLIQYYNGEERAKGNILERFSAQQFPDLHSELNLSSLELGDSALYFCASSVREGDYGYTFGSGTRLTVV.

The V and J genes are TRBV5-4 and TRBJ2-7; D is perhaps TRBD1 or TRBD2 (5 bases each). Germline CDR1 reads SGHNT; CDR2 reads YYREEE (reference sequence). CDR3 length equals 14 residues. Trimming removed 4 bases from V and 6 bases from J, with 17 bases in between. The DNA of the CDR3 is TGTGCCAGCAGCCTCCCGGGCAGGGCGGGCGAGCAGTACTTC. As protein: CASSLPGRAGEQYF.

V gene TRBV20-1 combines with J gene TRBJ2-3; no clear D gene. The V and J ends lost 3 bases and 6 bases respectively, with 7 bases between them. Per the germline V gene, CDR1 is DFQATT and CDR2 is SNEGSKA (reference sequence). This CDR3 has 11 residues. CDR3 in amino acids: CSASYGDTQYF. The CDR3 coding sequence is TGCAGTGCTAGTTACGGGGATACGCAGTATTTT.

This clonotype was found once. The V and J genes are TRBV24-1 and TRBJ2-3; the D call may be TRBD1 or TRBD2 (5 bases each). The germline gives CDR1 KGHDR, CDR2 SFDVKD. V was trimmed by 3 bases and J by 3 bases, leaving 9 bases between them. This CDR3 spans 14 amino acids. The CDR3 region has the DNA TGTGCCACCAGTGATGTGAGGGGTACAGATACGCAGTATTTT. Amino acids: CATSDVRGTDTQYF.

This clonotype was observed a few times. Written as DNA, the CDR3 is TGTGCCAGCAGTTTATTGGGGGCGGGGGAGCAGTACTTC. Its translation is CASSLLGAGEQYF. J is TRBJ2-4 and V is TRBV27; D is possibly TRBD2 (7 bases). Germline assignment: CDR1 MNHEY and CDR2 SMNVEV (reference sequence). The V end lost 1 base, the J end lost 13 bases, and 14 bases lay between the germline ends. The CDR3 is 13 residues long.

The genes are TRBV24-1 and TRBJ2-4; D is perhaps TRBD1 (6 bases). The CDR3 loop spans 18 amino acids. Per the germline V gene, CDR1 is KGHDR and CDR2 is SFDVKD. Trimming took 5 bases from V and 4 from J, leaving 23 bases between them. Here the CDR3 DNA reads TGTGCCACCAGTGTTAGGCCAACGGACCGGACAGAGAAAAACATTCAGTACTTC. This gives the protein CATSVRPTDRTEKNIQYF.

This clonotype was picked up a small number of times. The chain carries TRBV10-2 and TRBJ2-1; D uncertain. The CDR3 spans 16 residues. V dropped 3 bases and J dropped 10 bases, with 22 bases sitting between them. Germline lookup yields CDR1 WSHSY and CDR2 SAAADI. CDR3: CASSESQSRSFWEQFF. The CDR3 region has the DNA TGCGCCAGCAGTGAATCACAGTCGAGGTCTTTTTGGGAGCAGTTCTTC.

This clonotype was seen only a few times. V gene TRBV12-3 or TRBV12-4 combines with J gene TRBJ2-3; 9 bases align to TRBD2. The CDR3 extends over 14 amino acids. V lost 0 bases, J lost 10 bases, and 5 bases stayed unmatched. In nucleotides, the CDR3 is TGTGCCAGCAGTTTAGCGCTGGCGGGGGGGTCGCAGTATTTT. Its translation: CASSLALAGGSQYF.

The chain uses TRBV6-5 and TRBJ2-7; weak D call: TRBD1 (8 bases). CDR1 and CDR2 from the germline V gene are MNHEY and SVGAGI. Trimming cost V 6 bases and J 7 bases, with 22 bases left between them. The length of the CDR3 is 15 residues. The DNA for the CDR3 is TGTGCCAGCAGACCAGGGGGCGGGGGCTACAATGAGCAGTACTTC. This codes for CASRPGGGGYNEQYF.

In its sample, this clonotype was seen a few times. The V call is TRBV9, the J call TRBJ2-7; 8 bases align to TRBD1. The CDR3 covers 15 residues. With 6 bases clipped from V and 4 bases from J, the junction kept 12 bases outside the gene matches. Germline loops: CDR1 SGDLS, CDR2 YYNGEE. Here the CDR3 DNA reads TGTGCCAGCACCCCCACCGGGACAGGAGTTTACGAGCAGTACTTC. It yields the protein CASTPTGTGVYEQYF.

The V call is TRBV7-3, the J call TRBJ2-1, with D possibly TRBD1 on 6 matching bases. The germline gives CDR1 SGHTA, CDR2 FQGTGA. This CDR3 is built from 17 residues. V was cut by 5 bases and J by 4 bases, with 21 bases left in between. The CDR3 is CASSPHHGTTTYNEQFF. The CDR3 region has the DNA TGTGCCAGCAGCCCACACCACGGGACAACTACATACAATGAGCAGTTCTTC.

The genes are TRBV21-1 and TRBJ2-3; the DNA was not compared with TRBD1, the D call given in the table. TRBV21-1 represents a pseudogene. The CDR3 consists of 14 residues. CDR3 coding DNA: TGTGCCAGCAGCCCGAGGCCCCCCACAGATACGCAGTATTTT. It codes for CASSPRPPTDTQYF.

The gene calls are TRBV24-1 and TRBJ1-5; weak D call: TRBD1 (6 bases). Germline CDR1 and CDR2: KGHDR and SFDVKD. This CDR3 region has 15 residues. The V end lost 12 bases, the J end lost 7 bases, and 24 bases lay between the germline ends. This CDR3 reads CAPDRKGTPHQPQHF. CDR3 nucleotide sequence: TGTGCCCCCGACAGGAAGGGGACTCCCCACCAGCCCCAGCATTTT.

The chain combines TRBV12-3 or TRBV12-4 with TRBJ2-1, with D unresolved. This CDR3 has 13 amino acids. V lost 7 bases, J lost 7 bases, and 14 bases lay in between. DNA for the CDR3: TGTGCCAGCACCCGGACCGGAGAGAATGAGCAGTTCTTC. Encoded protein: CASTRTGENEQFF.

The chain combines TRBV28 with TRBJ2-3, with D perhaps being TRBD1 or TRBD2 (5 bases each). Trimming shortened V by 3 bases and J by 9 bases, and 19 bases separated the two germline ends. The CDR3 is 15 residues long. CDR1 is MDHEN and CDR2 is SYDVKM in the germline V gene. This CDR3 reads CASSFKRAGSTTQYF. The DNA for the CDR3 is TGTGCCAGCAGTTTTAAACGAGCAGGGAGTACCACGCAGTATTTT.

This clonotype was observed a handful of times. V and J are TRBV9 and TRBJ1-2, with a tentative D call TRBD1 (5 bases). Looked up from germline, CDR1 is SGDLS and CDR2 is YYNGEE. The CDR3 is 13 residues long. Trimming left V 4 bases short and J 8 bases short, with 15 bases between. CDR3 sequence reads: CASSPDGGGGYTF. In DNA form, the CDR3 reads TGTGCCAGCAGCCCGGACGGGGGTGGCGGCTACACCTTC.

The chain combines TRBV6-5 with TRBJ1-6, with 7 positions matching TRBD1. V was pared by 5 bases and J by 10 bases, with 5 bases of the junction left unmatched. Germline CDR1 reads MNHEY; CDR2 reads SVGAGI. The CDR3 is 13 residues long. In DNA, the CDR3 is TGTGCCAGCAGTGGGACAGCTGGCTCACCCCTCCACTTT. Its protein product is CASSGTAGSPLHF.

The V call is TRBV20-1, the J call TRBJ2-1, with TRBD2 identical over 7 bases. This CDR3 is built from 15 residues. The V and J ends lost 0 bases and 5 bases, in that order; junction bases with no gene match: 7. Looked up from germline, CDR1 is DFQATT and CDR2 is SNEGSKA (reference sequence). The CDR3 loop is CSARDLGGSHNEQFF. CDR3 DNA: TGCAGTGCTAGAGATTTGGGGGGGAGCCACAATGAGCAGTTCTTC.

Only a few counts were recorded for this clonotype. The genes are TRBV28 and TRBJ1-6, with 10 bases matching TRBD1. The CDR3 contains 15 residues. V was pared by 5 bases and J by 6 bases, with 4 bases of the junction left unmatched. Germline V gives CDR1 MDHEN, CDR2 SYDVKM. In DNA form, the CDR3 reads TGTGCCAGCAGTATACGGGACAGGGGTAATTCACCCCTCCACTTT. Its protein is CASSIRDRGNSPLHF.

The chain joins TRBV10-3 to TRBJ2-5, with D maybe TRBD1 (5 bases). V was cut by 2 bases and J by 0 bases, with 10 bases left in between. The germline V gene encodes CDR1 ENHRY and CDR2 SYGVKD. The CDR3 sequence is 15 residues long. The CDR3 protein is CAISEDSLHQETQYF. The CDR3 nucleotides read TGTGCCATCAGTGAGGACAGTCTTCACCAAGAGACCCAGTACTTC.

The rearrangement joins TRBV5-1 to TRBJ2-1, with a possible D match to TRBD2 (7 bases). The CDR3 runs 17 residues. Between the trimmed V and J ends, which lost 0 bases and 3 bases, there was a span of 16 bases. Germline V gene data show CDR1 as SGHRS and CDR2 as YFSETQ. DNA for the CDR3: TGCGCCAGCAGCTTGGATGGGGGCGGGGGAAACTACAATGAGCAGTTCTTC. Amino acids: CASSLDGGGGNYNEQFF. Supplemented by reference TRBV5-1 and TRBJ2-1, the full variable domain reads KAGVTQTPRYLIKTRGQQVTLSCSPISGHRSVSWYQQTPGQGLQFLFEYFSETQRNKGNFPGRFSGRQFSNSRSEMNVSTLELGDSALYLCASSLDGGGGNYNEQFFGPGTRLTVL.

The chain uses TRBV3-1 and TRBJ2-7; TRBD1 matches 11 bases. V gave up 4 bases and J gave up 2 bases; unmatched junction bases: 4. The CDR3 spans 15 residues. Germline V CDR1 and CDR2: LGHDT, YNNKEL (reference sequence). The CDR3 region is CASSRGQGAPYEQYF. The CDR3 DNA sequence: TGTGCCAGCAGCCGAGGACAGGGGGCTCCCTACGAGCAGTACTTC.

The chain uses TRBV7-9 and TRBJ1-6, with 7 nucleotides matching TRBD1. The V gene end was trimmed by 5 bases and the J gene end by 7 bases; junction bases not matched to a gene: 11. The CDR3 contains 16 residues. Germline-derived CDR1 and CDR2 are SEHNR and FQNEAQ (reference sequence). This CDR3 is CASSIPTGTANSPLHF. CDR3 DNA sequence: TGTGCCAGCAGCATTCCGACCGGGACAGCAAATTCACCCCTCCACTTT.

With regard to this clonotype: One end of the junction varies from germline; a read error may be responsible. The chain uses TRBV20-1 and TRBJ1-1, with a weak D call TRBD1 (6 bases). Germline V lookup: CDR1 DFQATT, CDR2 SNEGSKA (reference sequence). This CDR3 has 17 residues. The CDR3: CGAGDPLRQDPYGVAFF. In nucleotides, the CDR3 is TGCGGTGCGGGCGACCCCCTCAGACAGGATCCATATGGGGTAGCTTTCTTT.

Comment on this clonotype: The junction shows a germline mismatch at one end, possibly a read error. This chain's CDR3 is CPISDGTYGYTF. CDR3 coding DNA: TGTCCCATCAGTGACGGGACCTATGGCTACACCTTC. This chain uses TRBV10-3 with TRBJ1-2; possible D gene TRBD1, 5 bases. The CDR3 spans 12 residues. CDR1 and CDR2 from the germline V gene are ENHRY and SYGVKD.

This chain links TRBV27 with TRBJ2-1, with D hard to call. CDR3 length: 20 residues. CDR1 is MNHEY and CDR2 is SMNVEV in the germline V gene (reference sequence). Trimming cost V 5 bases and J 0 bases, with 26 bases left between them. The CDR3 DNA is TGTGCCAGCAGTCTCTCCGGTAGACCCGCCTTCCCCAGCTCCTACAATGAGCAGTTCTTC. It specifies CASSLSGRPAFPSSYNEQFF.

V gene TRBV4-2 combines with J gene TRBJ2-5; 8 nucleotides match TRBD2. The germline V gene encodes CDR1 LGHNA and CDR2 YNFKEQ. This CDR3 is built from 15 residues. Trimming at V came to 0 bases and at J to 6 bases, leaving 6 bases not matched to a gene. The CDR3 sequence: CASSQDRTSLQTQYF. DNA for the CDR3: TGTGCCAGCAGCCAAGATAGGACTAGCCTCCAGACCCAGTACTTC.

This clonotype has a handful of counts. The chain recombines TRBV20-1 with TRBJ2-5; possible D gene TRBD1, 6 bases. Germline V lookup: CDR1 DFQATT, CDR2 SNEGSKA (reference sequence). The length of the CDR3 is 13 residues. Trimming removed 6 bases at V and 0 bases at J, with 11 bases between. CDR3 coding DNA: TGCAGTGCACCCCGACAGGACCAAGAGACCCAGTACTTC. Protein sequence: CSAPRQDQETQYF.

The rearrangement links TRBV20-1 to TRBJ1-6; D may be TRBD1 (5 bases). Germline V gene data show CDR1 as DFQATT and CDR2 as SNEGSKA (reference sequence). V was pared by 0 bases and J by 9 bases, with 18 bases between. CDR3 length: 16 amino acids. Here the CDR3 reads CSARDFVVGGISPLHF. CDR3 in DNA: TGCAGTGCTAGAGATTTTGTAGTTGGGGGAATTTCACCCCTCCACTTT.

The chain's CDR3 is CSARVLGGSTTYEQYF. The DNA of the CDR3 is TGCAGTGCTAGAGTATTGGGCGGGTCCACGACCTACGAGCAGTACTTC. This sequence joins TRBV20-1 and TRBJ2-4, with D tentatively TRBD2 (5 bases). Matching the DNA end better, TRBJ2-7 makes the J call doubtful. The length of the CDR3 is 16 residues. CDR1 is DFQATT, CDR2 SNEGSKA, per germline (reference sequence).

This clonotype was observed a few times. V is TRBV15 and J is TRBJ2-3; D not resolved. Trimming took off 0 bases at V and 0 bases at J, with 7 bases between the two ends. The CDR3 is 15 residues long. Per the germline V gene, CDR1 is LNHNV and CDR2 is YYDKDF (reference sequence). The CDR3 region is CATSREALSTDTQYF. CDR3 in DNA: TGTGCCACCAGCAGAGAGGCGTTAAGCACAGATACGCAGTATTTT.

This clonotype was seen a few times. The chain recombines TRBV20-1 with TRBJ2-1; the D gene is possibly TRBD2 (6 bases). The ends were cut back, 6 bases at V and 4 bases at J, with 13 bases in the middle. The germline gives CDR1 DFQATT, CDR2 SNEGSKA (reference sequence). This CDR3 comprises 13 residues. CDR3 in amino acids: CSAPEGLYNEQFF. CDR3 nucleotides: TGCAGTGCGCCGGAGGGTCTGTACAATGAGCAGTTCTTC.